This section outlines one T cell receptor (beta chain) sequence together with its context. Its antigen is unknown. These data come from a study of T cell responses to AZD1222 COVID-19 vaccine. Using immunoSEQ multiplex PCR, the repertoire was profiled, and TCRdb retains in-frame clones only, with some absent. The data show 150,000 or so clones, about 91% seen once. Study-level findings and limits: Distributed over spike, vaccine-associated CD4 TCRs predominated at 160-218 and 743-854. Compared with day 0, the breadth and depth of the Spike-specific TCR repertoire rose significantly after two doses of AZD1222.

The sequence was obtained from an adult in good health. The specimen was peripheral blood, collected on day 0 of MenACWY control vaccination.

The CDR3 here is CASSGRASTNEKLFF. Here the CDR3 DNA reads TGTGCCAGCTCAGGGCGGGCCTCAACTAATGAAAAACTGTTTTTT. The rearrangement joins TRBV18 to TRBJ1-4; D is undetermined. Deletions cut 5 bases from V and 0 bases from J, with 10 bases between. This CDR3 comprises 15 residues. Germline V gene data show CDR1 as KGHSH and CDR2 as LQKENI.